Listed here are 13 T cell receptor beta chains from one sample, sequenced in a study of type 1 regulatory T cells. TCRdb passed the reads through MiXCR, listing each CDR3 protein once. The data contain about 97,000 distinct CDR3 sequences, roughly 30% of them seen just once; the ten biggest clones take up 2% to 2.5%. Sequencing was carried out using CD4+ T cells, either the whole sample or a sorted fraction (not recorded which). The receptor source for this set is a human donor in good health.

The gene calls are TRBV11-2 and TRBJ2-5, with D possibly matching TRBD1 (7 bases). The germline CDR1 and CDR2 sequences are SGHAT and FQNNGV. Trimming shortened V by 5 bases and J by 5 bases, and 18 bases separated the two germline ends. The CDR3 sequence is 15 residues long. This chain's CDR3 is CASSVPSTGRETQYF. In DNA, the CDR3 is TGTGCCAGCAGCGTACCGTCGACAGGGAGGGAGACCCAGTACTTC.

This clonotype was detected only a few times. The V gene is TRBV20-1, the J gene TRBJ2-7, with D perhaps TRBD2 (5 bases). Germline CDR1 and CDR2: DFQATT and SNEGSKA (reference sequence). CDR3 size: 12 residues. V lost 7 bases, J lost 2 bases, and 12 bases lay in between. The DNA of the CDR3 is TGCAGTGTTCAGCGGAGAACCTACGAGCAGTACTTC. Amino acid sequence: CSVQRRTYEQYF.

This clonotype was observed a few times. The V call is TRBV19, the J call TRBJ2-7; D is perhaps TRBD1 (6 bases). Trimming removed 6 bases from V and 0 bases from J, with 12 bases in between. Per germline, CDR1 LNHDA and CDR2 SQIVND (reference sequence). The CDR3 totals 14 residues. The CDR3 here is CASSGTTSSYEQYF. CDR3 DNA sequence: TGTGCCAGTAGCGGGACAACGAGCTCCTACGAGCAGTACTTC.

This CDR3 reads CASSPRGGAEAFF. DNA for the CDR3: TGTGCCAGCAGCCCGAGGGGAGGAGCTGAAGCTTTCTTT. The V call is TRBV7-2, the J call TRBJ1-1, with D possibly TRBD1 on 5 matching bases. CDR3 length equals 13 residues. Germline loops: CDR1 SGHTA, CDR2 FQGNSA. V was shortened by 5 bases and J by 6 bases, with 13 bases between the two germline ends.

This clonotype has just a few counts. The chain recombines TRBV5-6 with TRBJ2-1; D remains unclear. CDR1 and CDR2 from the germline V gene are SGHDT and YYEEEE. Trimming took off 1 base at V and 3 bases at J, with 8 bases between the two ends. The CDR3 is 14 amino acids. CDR3 in DNA: TGTGCCAGCAGCTTGTATGGGATCTACAATGAGCAGTTCTTC. The encoded protein is CASSLYGIYNEQFF.

The CDR3 spells CSARGGQGDFYEQYF. For the CDR3, the DNA is TGCAGTGCTAGAGGGGGACAGGGGGACTTCTACGAGCAGTACTTC. The chain uses TRBV20-1 and TRBJ2-7; 11 bases map to TRBD1. The CDR3 is 15 amino acids. The J segment lost 3 bases and the V segment lost 1 base, leaving 5 bases of the junction unmatched. Germline-derived CDR1 and CDR2 are DFQATT and SNEGSKA (reference sequence).

This chain joins TRBV10-1 and TRBJ2-2, with D unclear. The CDR3 loop spans 16 amino acids. Germline V CDR1 and CDR2: WNHNN, SYGVQD (reference sequence). The V and J ends lost 0 bases and 0 bases respectively, with 8 bases between them. CDR3 amino acids: CASSESTGANTGELFF. In DNA form, the CDR3 reads TGCGCCAGCAGTGAGTCGACTGGGGCGAACACCGGGGAGCTGTTTTTT.

This clonotype was detected a few times. The V and J genes are TRBV5-4 and TRBJ2-1, with 7 positions matching TRBD2. This CDR3 contains 14 residues. Per the germline V gene, CDR1 is SGHNT and CDR2 is YYREEE (reference sequence). The V segment lost 3 bases and the J segment 9 bases; nucleotides outside the gene matches: 9. This CDR3 reads CASSSGLGRSEQFF. The CDR3 nucleotides are TGTGCCAGCAGCTCCGGACTAGGGAGGAGTGAGCAGTTCTTC. Complete variable domain (other parts from reference TRBV5-4 and TRBJ2-1): ETGVTQSPTHLIKTRGQQVTLRCSSQSGHNTVSWYQQALGQGPQFIFQYYREEENGRGNFPPRFSGLQFPNYSSELNVNALELDDSALYLCASSSGLGRSEQFFGPGTRLTVL.

This chain links TRBV5-1 with TRBJ1-3, with unresolved D. V dropped 0 bases and J dropped 1 base, with 8 bases sitting between them. Germline V lookup: CDR1 SGHRS, CDR2 YFSETQ. This CDR3 spans 15 amino acids. The CDR3 DNA reads as TGCGCCAGCAGCTTGGACGGCCAATCTGGAAACACCATATATTTT. Translated: CASSLDGQSGNTIYF.

The genes are TRBV18 and TRBJ2-1; D remains unclear. There are 12 residues in the CDR3. The V end lost 5 bases, the J end lost 9 bases, and 11 bases lay between the germline ends. Per germline, CDR1 KGHSH and CDR2 LQKENI. For the CDR3, the DNA is TGTGCCAGCTCATCCTCGGATCTTGAGCAGTTCTTC. Translated, it gives CASSSSDLEQFF.

This clonotype was seen only a few times. The chain joins TRBV19 to TRBJ2-4; TRBD1 aligns across 9 bases. V lost 6 bases and J lost 7; bases outside the gene matches: 7. CDR3 size: 14 residues. CDR1 is LNHDA, CDR2 SQIVND, per germline (reference sequence). The CDR3 DNA is TGTGCCAGTAGGGCTACCGGGACAGGGAACATTCAGTACTTC. Amino acid sequence: CASRATGTGNIQYF.

The V and J genes are TRBV6-1 and TRBJ2-5; the D call may be TRBD1 or TRBD2 (5 bases each). CDR1 is MNHNS and CDR2 is SASEGT in the germline V gene. The CDR3 has 12 residues. The V end lost 6 bases, the J end lost 6 bases, and 11 bases lay between the germline ends. CDR3 DNA sequence: TGTGCCAGCAGGCAGGGACCGAAGACCCAGTACTTC. As protein: CASRQGPKTQYF.

The chain couples TRBV19 to TRBJ2-2; 11 bases match TRBD1. The CDR3 totals 13 residues. V trimming: 9 bases; J trimming: 5 bases; junction bases outside the gene matches: 2. Germline lookup yields CDR1 LNHDA and CDR2 SQIVND (reference sequence). For the CDR3, the DNA is TGTGCCAGCCGGGACAGGGGGACCGGGGAGCTGTTTTTT. As protein: CASRDRGTGELFF.